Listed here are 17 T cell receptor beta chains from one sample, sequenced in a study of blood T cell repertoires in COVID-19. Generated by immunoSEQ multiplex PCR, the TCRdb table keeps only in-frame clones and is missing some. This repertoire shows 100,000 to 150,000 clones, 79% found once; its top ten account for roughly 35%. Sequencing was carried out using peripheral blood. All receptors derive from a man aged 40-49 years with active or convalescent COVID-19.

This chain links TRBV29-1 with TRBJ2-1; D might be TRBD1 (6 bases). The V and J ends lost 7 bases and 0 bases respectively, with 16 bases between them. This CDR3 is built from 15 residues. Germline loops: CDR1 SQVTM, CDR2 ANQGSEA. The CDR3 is CSAELGASSYNEQFF. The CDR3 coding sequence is TGCAGCGCCGAGTTGGGGGCTAGCTCCTACAATGAGCAGTTCTTC.

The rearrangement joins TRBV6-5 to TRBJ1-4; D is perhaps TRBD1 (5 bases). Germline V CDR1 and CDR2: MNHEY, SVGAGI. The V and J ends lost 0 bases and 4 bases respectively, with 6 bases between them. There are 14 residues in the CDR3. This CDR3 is CASSYSGDNEKLFF. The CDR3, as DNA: TGTGCCAGCAGTTACTCAGGGGATAATGAAAAACTGTTTTTT.

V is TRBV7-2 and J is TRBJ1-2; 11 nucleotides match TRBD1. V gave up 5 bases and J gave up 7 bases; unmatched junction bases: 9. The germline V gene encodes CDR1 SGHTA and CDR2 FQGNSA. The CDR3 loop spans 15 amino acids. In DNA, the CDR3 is TGTGCCAGCAGCAATCGGACAGGGGGCTTGGCTGGCTACACCTTC. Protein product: CASSNRTGGLAGYTF.

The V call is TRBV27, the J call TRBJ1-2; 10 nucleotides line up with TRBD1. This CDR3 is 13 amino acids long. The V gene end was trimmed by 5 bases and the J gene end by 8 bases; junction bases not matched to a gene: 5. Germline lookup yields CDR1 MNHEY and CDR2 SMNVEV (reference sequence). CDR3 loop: CASSPMTGGGYTF. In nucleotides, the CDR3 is TGTGCCAGCAGTCCCATGACAGGGGGCGGCTACACCTTC.

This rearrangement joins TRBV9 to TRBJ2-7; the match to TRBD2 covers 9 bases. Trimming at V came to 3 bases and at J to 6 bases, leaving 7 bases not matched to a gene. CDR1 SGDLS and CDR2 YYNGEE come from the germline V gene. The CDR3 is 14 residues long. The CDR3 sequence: CASSGLAGVGEQYF. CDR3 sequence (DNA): TGTGCCAGCAGCGGATTAGCGGGAGTCGGCGAGCAGTACTTC.

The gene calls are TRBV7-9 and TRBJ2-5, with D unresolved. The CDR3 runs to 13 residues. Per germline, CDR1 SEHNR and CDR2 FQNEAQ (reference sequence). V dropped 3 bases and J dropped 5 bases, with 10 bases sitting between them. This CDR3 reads CASSFPNGETQYF. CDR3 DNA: TGTGCCAGCAGCTTCCCAAACGGGGAGACCCAGTACTTC.

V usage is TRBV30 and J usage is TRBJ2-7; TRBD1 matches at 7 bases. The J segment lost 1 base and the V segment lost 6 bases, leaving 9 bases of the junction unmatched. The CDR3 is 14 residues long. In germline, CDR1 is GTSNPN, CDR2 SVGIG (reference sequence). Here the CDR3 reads CACWDRKTSYEQYF. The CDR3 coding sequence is TGTGCCTGTTGGGACAGAAAGACTTCCTACGAGCAGTACTTC.

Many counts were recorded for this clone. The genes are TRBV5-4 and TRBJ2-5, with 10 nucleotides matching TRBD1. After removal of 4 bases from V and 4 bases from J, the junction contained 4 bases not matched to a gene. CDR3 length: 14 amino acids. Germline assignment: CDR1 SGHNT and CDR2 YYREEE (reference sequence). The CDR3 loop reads CASSTGQGGETQYF. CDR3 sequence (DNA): TGTGCCAGCAGCACCGGACAGGGGGGAGAGACCCAGTACTTC.

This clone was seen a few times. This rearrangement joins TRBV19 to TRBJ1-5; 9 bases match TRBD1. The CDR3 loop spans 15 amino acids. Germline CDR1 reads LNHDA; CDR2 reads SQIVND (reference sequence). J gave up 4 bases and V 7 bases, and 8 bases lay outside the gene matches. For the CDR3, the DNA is TGTGCCAGTACCCCGGGACAGGGAAGAAATCAGCCCCAGCATTTT. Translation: CASTPGQGRNQPQHF.

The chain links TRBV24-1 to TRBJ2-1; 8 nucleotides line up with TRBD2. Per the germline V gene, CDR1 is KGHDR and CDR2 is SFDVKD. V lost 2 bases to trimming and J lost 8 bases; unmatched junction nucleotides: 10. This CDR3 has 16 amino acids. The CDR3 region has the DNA TGTGCCACCAGTGATTGGGCGGGGGGTCAGACTCATGAGCAGTTCTTC. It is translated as CATSDWAGGQTHEQFF.

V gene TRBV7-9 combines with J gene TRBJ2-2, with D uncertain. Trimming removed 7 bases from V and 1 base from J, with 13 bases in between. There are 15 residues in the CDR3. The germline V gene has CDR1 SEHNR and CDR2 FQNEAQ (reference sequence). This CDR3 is CASTVQALNTGELFF. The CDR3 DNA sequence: TGTGCCAGCACGGTACAAGCGTTGAACACCGGGGAGCTGTTTTTT.

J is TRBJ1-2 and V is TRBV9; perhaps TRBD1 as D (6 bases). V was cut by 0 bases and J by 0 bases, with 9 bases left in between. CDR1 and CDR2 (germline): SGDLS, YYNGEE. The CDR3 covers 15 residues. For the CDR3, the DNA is TGTGCCAGCAGCGTAGAGGGGGGGCCTAACTATGGCTACACCTTC. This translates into CASSVEGGPNYGYTF.

CDR3 nucleotide sequence: TGTGCCAGCAGCTTGGGAACGGGGGAAATCAATTCACCCCTCCACTTT. This translates into CASSLGTGEINSPLHF. The chain employs TRBV5-7 and TRBJ1-6; D possibly corresponds to TRBD1 (5 bases). TRBV5-7 counts as an open reading frame of uncertain function. The V gene lost 0 bases and the J gene lost 7 bases, with 14 bases spanning the gap. This CDR3 has 16 amino acids.

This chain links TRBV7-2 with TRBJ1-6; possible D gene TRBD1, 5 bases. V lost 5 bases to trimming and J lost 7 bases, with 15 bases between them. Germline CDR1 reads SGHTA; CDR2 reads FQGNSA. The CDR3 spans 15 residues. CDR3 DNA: TGTGCCAGCAGCGTCTCCAGGGTCTCCAATTCACCCCTCCACTTT. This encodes CASSVSRVSNSPLHF. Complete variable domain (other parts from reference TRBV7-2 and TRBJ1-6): GAGVSQSPSNKVTEKGKDVELRCDPISGHTALYWYRQSLGQGLEFLIYFQGNSAPDKSGLPSDRFSAERTGGSVSTLTIQRTQQEDSAVYLCASSVSRVSNSPLHFGNGTRLTVT.

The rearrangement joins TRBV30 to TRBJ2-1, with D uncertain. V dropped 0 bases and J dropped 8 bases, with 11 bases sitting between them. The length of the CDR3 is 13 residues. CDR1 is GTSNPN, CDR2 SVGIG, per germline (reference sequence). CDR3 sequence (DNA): TGTGCCTGGAGTGTATCCTCAGAGGATGAGCAGTTCTTC. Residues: CAWSVSSEDEQFF.

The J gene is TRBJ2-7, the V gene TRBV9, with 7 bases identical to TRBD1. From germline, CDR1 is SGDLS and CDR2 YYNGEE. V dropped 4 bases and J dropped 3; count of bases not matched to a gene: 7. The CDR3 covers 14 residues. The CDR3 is CASSPRRDSYEQYF. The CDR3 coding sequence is TGTGCCAGCAGCCCCCGTCGGGACAGCTACGAGCAGTACTTC.

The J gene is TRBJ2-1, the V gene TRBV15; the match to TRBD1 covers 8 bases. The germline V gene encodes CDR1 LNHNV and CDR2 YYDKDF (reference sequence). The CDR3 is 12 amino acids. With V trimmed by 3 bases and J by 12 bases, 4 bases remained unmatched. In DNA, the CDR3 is TGTGCCACCAGCAGCGGACAGGGTGGGCAGTTCTTC. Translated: CATSSGQGGQFF.